This is a list of T cell receptor beta chains from one sample in a study of blood T cell repertoires in COVID-19. Only in-frame clones appear in the TCRdb table, and some are missing; sequencing was by immunoSEQ multiplex PCR. The sample lists approximately 300,000 clones, around four fifths occurring once. Sequencing was performed on peripheral blood. All receptors come from a woman aged 50 to 60 with acute or convalescent COVID-19. Both conserved end residues are part of each CDR3. A D gene is named only where the DNA matches it firmly. The size entry is marked missing in some rows and otherwise reads once, few, many or a size class.

j_call v_call clone_size d_call cdr3_length cdr3_nt cdr3_aa
TRBJ1-2 TRBV9 few TRBD1 17 TGTGCCAGCAGCGTAGGAGGACAGGGCTTAACAAACTATGGCTACACCTTC CASSVGGQGLTNYGYTF
TRBJ2-3 TRBV14 few NA 13 TGTGCCAGTGCGGGACAGAGGACAGATACGCAGTATTTT CASAGQRTDTQYF
TRBJ1-5 TRBV2 NA TRBD1 13 TGTGCCAGCAGTGGGACAGGGGGACAGCCCCAGCATTTT CASSGTGGQPQHF
TRBJ1-1 TRBV5-1 once NA 16 TGCGCCAGCAGCTTCGGGCAGGGAACTACTGTCGCCGAAGCTTTCTTT CASSFGQGTTVAEAFF
TRBJ1-6 TRBV10-3 NA TRBD1 16 TGTGCCAGCGAGACAGGGGCAACCCCCTATAATTCACCCCTCCACTTT CASETGATPYNSPLHF
TRBJ2-2 TRBV28 NA TRBD2 17 TGTGCCAGCAGTTCCCCCGGCAGCGGGGGGGCCACCGGGGAGCTGTTTTTT CASSSPGSGGATGELFF
TRBJ1-2 TRBV28 once NA 14 TGTGCCAGCAGTTTGCGAACAGCTAACTATGGCTACACCTTC CASSLRTANYGYTF
TRBJ1-1 TRBV10-2 NA NA 12 TGCGCCAGCAGTTTGACTCCCACTGAAGCTTTCTTT CASSLTPTEAFF
TRBJ2-3 TRBV2 NA NA 14 TGTGCCAGCAAGATCACAGAGAGCACAGATACGCAGTATTTT CASKITESTDTQYF
TRBJ1-1 TRBV6-5 NA NA 13 TGTGCCAGCAGGCGGATAGGGAACACTGAAGCTTTCTTT CASRRIGNTEAFF
TRBJ1-1 TRBV10-2 NA TRBD1 13 TGCGCCAGCGGATTCGCGACAGGGACTGAAGCTTTCTTT CASGFATGTEAFF
TRBJ2-1 TRBV19 NA TRBD1 17 TGTGCCAGTATGGGGCTAACCGGGACAGGGGACCACAATGAGCAGTTCTTC CASMGLTGTGDHNEQFF
TRBJ1-3 TRBV18 NA NA 15 TGTGCCAGCTCACCAAAAACAGGGCTTGGAAACACCATATATTTT CASSPKTGLGNTIYF
TRBJ1-5 TRBV6-2/TRBV6-3 NA NA 14 TGTGCCAGCAGCCCAGCAGGGGGCAATCAGCCCCAGCATTTT CASSPAGGNQPQHF
TRBJ2-2 TRBV6-1 NA NA 16 TGTGCCAGCAGTGAAGCCGTAGGGCGGACTCTCGGGGAGCTGTTTTTT CASSEAVGRTLGELFF
TRBJ1-2 TRBV6-5 NA NA 13 TGTGCCAGCAGTTACGGGCCCTTCAGTGGCTACACCTTC CASSYGPFSGYTF
TRBJ2-2 TRBV24-1 NA TRBD1 15 TGTGCCACCAGTGATCACAGGGGCTACACCGGGGAGCTGTTTTTT CATSDHRGYTGELFF
TRBJ2-1 TRBV7-2 NA NA 13 TGTGCCAGCAGCTTACAGGACTTGCAGGAGCAGTTCTTC CASSLQDLQEQFF
TRBJ2-3 TRBV9 NA TRBD2 16 TGTGCCAGCAGCCTACTAGCGGGGGAAGAAGGAGATACGCAGTATTTT CASSLLAGEEGDTQYF
TRBJ1-1 TRBV6-2/TRBV6-3 NA NA 16 TGTGCCAGCAGTGAGCAGAGGATTCTTCTGAACACTGAAGCTTTCTTT CASSEQRILLNTEAFF
TRBJ1-6 TRBV19 NA TRBD1 13 TGTGCCAGCAGACAGGGGCTTAATTCACCCCTCCACTTT CASRQGLNSPLHF
TRBJ2-1 TRBV19 NA NA 15 TGTGCCAGTAGTCGGGGGTTGAGCTCCTACAATGAGCAGTTCTTC CASSRGLSSYNEQFF
TRBJ1-1 TRBV5-1 NA NA 13 TGCGCCAGCAGCTTAGGGGGTTGGACTGAAGCTTTCTTT CASSLGGWTEAFF
TRBJ1-2 TRBV2 NA NA 14 TGTGCCAGCAGTGGGGCGGGCTCTAACTATGGCTACACCTTC CASSGAGSNYGYTF
TRBJ1-6 TRBV6-1 NA NA 14 TGTGCCAGCAGTGAAAGAGGGGGACGCTCACCCCTCCACTTT CASSERGGRSPLHF
TRBJ1-5 TRBV7-9 once TRBD1 14 TGTGCCAGCAGCTTAGGACAGGGGCCTCAGCCCCAGCATTTT CASSLGQGPQPQHF
TRBJ1-2 TRBV6-5 NA TRBD1 15 TGTGCCAGCAGTTCATGGGACAGGGAGGAGAGGGGCTACACCTTC CASSSWDREERGYTF
TRBJ2-5 TRBV7-8 NA TRBD1 14 TGTGCCAGCAGTACCGACAGGGCCCAAGAGACCCAGTACTTC CASSTDRAQETQYF
TRBJ2-5 TRBV19 NA NA 14 TGTGCCAGTAGTATAGGAGGAGGGGAAGAGACCCAGTACTTC CASSIGGGEETQYF
TRBJ2-1 TRBV5-5 NA NA 13 TGTGCCAGCAGTATTTTTAGCCTCAATGAGCAGTTCTTC CASSIFSLNEQFF
TRBJ2-5 TRBV11-2 NA TRBD2 15 TGTGCCAGCAGCTTCCCCCGGGGGGGCCGGGAGACCCAGTACTTC CASSFPRGGRETQYF
TRBJ2-3 TRBV7-9 NA TRBD2 15 TGTGCCAGCAGCGCGACTAGCGGGAGAAGGGATACGCAGTATTTT CASSATSGRRDTQYF
TRBJ1-4 TRBV5-1 NA NA 14 TGCGCCAGCAGTAATCCAGCGTATAATGAAAAACTGTTTTTT CASSNPAYNEKLFF
TRBJ1-1 TRBV18 NA TRBD1 13 TGTGCCAGCTCACAAGGGACAGGGGCTGAAGCTTTCTTT CASSQGTGAEAFF
TRBJ2-3 TRBV7-2 NA NA 12 TGTGCCAGCAGCTTAGGACTCGATACGCAGTATTTT CASSLGLDTQYF
TRBJ2-3 TRBV2 few TRBD2 13 TGTGCCAGCAGGCGGGAGAGGTCAGATACGCAGTATTTT CASRRERSDTQYF
TRBJ2-1 TRBV11-2 NA TRBD1 13 TGTGCCAGCAGCTTAAACAGGGGGAATGAGCAGTTCTTC CASSLNRGNEQFF
TRBJ2-2 TRBV25-1 few NA 15 TGTGCCAGCAGTGACGCAGTTTCGAACACCGGGGAGCTGTTTTTT CASSDAVSNTGELFF
TRBJ2-1 TRBV28 NA NA 13 TGTGCCAGCAGTTTAGGGGGGATGAATGAGCAGTTCTTC CASSLGGMNEQFF
TRBJ1-2 TRBV27 NA NA 13 TGTGCCAGCAGTCCCACGGGGGGACGGGACCCTTACTTC CASSPTGGRDPYF
TRBJ2-5 TRBV5-8 NA NA 15 TGTGCCAGCAGCTTGCGGGGGACGCAGCAAGAGACCCAGTACTTC CASSLRGTQQETQYF
TRBJ2-1 TRBV6-2/TRBV6-3 NA NA 16 TGTGCCAGCAGTTACCGCAGGGCGGGGAATTACAATGAGCAGTTCTTC CASSYRRAGNYNEQFF
TRBJ2-5 TRBV6-2/TRBV6-3 NA TRBD1 14 TGTGCCAGCAGTTCCCTGGACAGGGAAGAGACCCAGTACTTC CASSSLDREETQYF
TRBJ1-6 TRBV9 NA NA 14 TGTGCCAGCAGCGTAGGATCAGTGCTTTCACCCCTCCACTTT CASSVGSVLSPLHF
TRBJ1-1 TRBV10-3 NA TRBD1 14 TGTGCCATCAGTGCTCAGGGGGTGAACACTGAAGCTTTCTTT CAISAQGVNTEAFF
TRBJ1-5 TRBV2 NA TRBD1 16 TGTGCCAGCAGTCCAATCGGACAGGGGGTCAATCAGCCCCAGCATTTT CASSPIGQGVNQPQHF
TRBJ1-2 TRBV3-1/TRBV3-2 NA TRBD1 14 TGTGCCAGCAGCCCACGGGGACAGAACTATGGCTACACCTTC CASSPRGQNYGYTF
TRBJ1-1 TRBV7-9 NA NA 16 TGTGCCAGCAGCTCCGGGGGTAACCTCTTCCTCACTGAAGCTTTCTTT CASSSGGNLFLTEAFF
TRBJ1-1 TRBV7-9 NA NA 14 TGTGCCAGCAGCTTAGAAATTCCTAACACTGAAGCTTTCTTT CASSLEIPNTEAFF
TRBJ1-1 TRBV19 NA NA 16 TGTGCCAGTAGGAGCGATCTGTCGGGGGAAAACACTGAAGCTTTCTTT CASRSDLSGENTEAFF
TRBJ1-2 TRBV5-4 NA NA 13 TGTGCCAGCAGTCGTGACGAGGGCTATGGCTACACCTTC CASSRDEGYGYTF
TRBJ2-7 TRBV3-1/TRBV3-2 NA TRBD2 22 TGTGCCAGCAGCCAAGGAAAGGGCCTATGGCGGGAGGGGTCCCCCCTCCTCTACGAGCAGTACTTC CASSQGKGLWREGSPLLYEQYF
TRBJ1-3 TRBV5-1 NA NA 14 TGCGCCAGCAGCCCAGACACAGCCGGAAACACCATATATTTT CASSPDTAGNTIYF
TRBJ2-1 TRBV7-9 NA TRBD2 17 TGTGCCAGCAGCTTAGGACTAGCGGGAGGGCCGGGCAATGAGCAGTTCTTC CASSLGLAGGPGNEQFF
TRBJ2-7 TRBV5-1 NA NA 15 TGCGCCAGCAGCTTGGAAGGCAGGGGAAGGGGCGAGCAGTACTTC CASSLEGRGRGEQYF
TRBJ1-1 TRBV4-2 NA NA 15 TGTGCCAGCAGCCAAGGTAGTGGACAGAACACTGAAGCTTTCTTT CASSQGSGQNTEAFF
TRBJ2-3 TRBV7-9 NA NA 13 TGTGCCAGCAGCATGACTAGGCCATGGGGGCAGTATTTT CASSMTRPWGQYF